These 31 T cell receptor beta chains share one sample of origin, sequenced in a study of breast tumors, draining lymph nodes, adjacent tissues. Each CDR3 protein gets one entry after TCRdb re-called the multiplex PCR reads with MiXCR. The sample comprises about 140,000 distinct CDR3 sequences, less than 35% of which are singletons, and approximately 2.3% rests with the top ten. Axillary draining lymph nodes of breast cancer patients supplied the node samples. The material sequenced was axillary lymph node tissue. The receptors were sampled from a female donor with breast cancer. Some clones in this sample may be carry-over from other donors' samples.

V usage is TRBV7-9 and J usage is TRBJ2-3; 8 positions match TRBD2. The V gene's germline CDR1 is SEHNR and CDR2 FQNEAQ (reference sequence). The CDR3 extends over 15 amino acids. V lost 5 bases, J lost 1 base, and 5 bases stayed unmatched. The DNA for the CDR3 is TGTGCCAGCAGCCCCGGGGGGGGCGGCACAGATACGCAGTATTTT. Amino acid sequence: CASSPGGGGTDTQYF.

The chain couples TRBV7-9 to TRBJ2-1, with 8 positions matching TRBD2. The CDR3 length is 15 residues. Germline-derived CDR1 and CDR2 are SEHNR and FQNEAQ (reference sequence). Trimming removed 3 bases from V and 6 bases from J; junction bases left unmatched: 7. The CDR3 DNA sequence: TGTGCCAGCAGCTTTTTTTCGGGGGGGCCCAATGAGCAGTTCTTC. Amino acid sequence: CASSFFSGGPNEQFF.

This clonotype was seen ten or more times. V gene TRBV24-1 combines with J gene TRBJ2-2; D call uncertain. The CDR3 consists of 15 residues. V lost 7 bases to trimming and J lost 2 bases, with 13 bases between them. Germline V gene sequence: CDR1 KGHDR, CDR2 SFDVKD. CDR3 loop: CATSSRKHNTGELFF. In DNA, the CDR3 is TGTGCCACCAGCTCGCGGAAGCACAACACCGGGGAGCTGTTTTTT.

This clonotype occurred many times. The rearrangement links TRBV3-2 to TRBJ2-3; the tabulated D call, TRBD2, remains unverified against the DNA. TRBV3-2 is labeled a pseudogene. This CDR3 has 18 amino acids. This chain's CDR3 is CASSQRVAPTIPTDTQYF. Here the CDR3 DNA reads TGTGCCAGCAGCCAGAGGGTAGCCCCGACGATACCCACAGATACGCAGTATTTT.

This clonotype occurred a few times. This chain joins TRBV30 and TRBJ1-2, with TRBD1 matching over 10 bases. This CDR3 has 16 residues. The V and J ends lost 2 bases and 1 base, in that order; junction bases with no gene match: 7. Germline V gene data show CDR1 as GTSNPN and CDR2 as SVGIG (reference sequence). DNA for the CDR3: TGTGCCTGGAGTAAAAGGACAGGGGGGATTAACTATGGCTACACCTTC. It yields the protein CAWSKRTGGINYGYTF. Looking up the rest from reference TRBV30 and TRBJ1-2 gives the full variable domain: SQTIHQWPATLVQPVGSPLSLECTVEGTSNPNLYWYRQAAGRGLQLLFYSVGIGQISSEVPQNLSASRPQDRQFILSSKKLLLSDSGFYLCAWSKRTGGINYGYTFGSGTRLTVV.

This clonotype was seen many times. The DNA of the CDR3 is TGTGCCAGTAATAAACCGGGACAGGGATTTCAGCCCCAGCATTTT. Protein product: CASNKPGQGFQPQHF. V is TRBV19 and J is TRBJ1-5; 9 nucleotides line up with TRBD1. The CDR3 totals 15 residues. V was pared by 7 bases and J by 6 bases, with 10 bases of the junction left unmatched. The germline gives CDR1 LNHDA, CDR2 SQIVND (reference sequence).

The V call is TRBV20-1, the J call TRBJ2-6, with 12 bases matching TRBD2. Germline CDR1 and CDR2: DFQATT and SNEGSKA (reference sequence). J gave up 8 bases and V 5 bases, and 4 bases lay outside the gene matches. This CDR3 is built from 14 residues. The CDR3 bases are TGCAGTGCTTCCGGGACTAGCGGGCCCAACGTCCTGACTTTC. Protein product: CSASGTSGPNVLTF.

The V call is TRBV7-9, the J call TRBJ2-5, with 10 nucleotides matching TRBD2. The CDR3 consists of 19 residues. Germline V gene sequence: CDR1 SEHNR, CDR2 FQNEAQ (reference sequence). V lost 1 base to trimming and J lost 5 bases; unmatched junction nucleotides: 16. This chain's CDR3 is CASSLVWAGSSGGRETQYF. CDR3 in DNA: TGTGCCAGCAGCTTAGTTTGGGCAGGGTCTAGCGGGGGTCGTGAGACCCAGTACTTC.

There are many counts of this clonotype. V usage is TRBV5-1 and J usage is TRBJ2-1, with D perhaps TRBD1 or TRBD2 (6 bases each). This CDR3 contains 17 residues. In germline, CDR1 is SGHRS, CDR2 YFSETQ. V lost 4 bases and J 0 bases, leaving 17 bases between the germline ends. CDR3 protein: CASSPGGGDFSYNEQFF. CDR3 sequence (DNA): TGCGCCAGCAGCCCTGGGGGCGGGGATTTCTCCTACAATGAGCAGTTCTTC.

Turning to this clonotype: At one boundary the junction diverges from the germline segment, which might be a read error. The chain joins TRBV7-7 to TRBJ2-5, with 11 bases lining up with TRBD1. Germline lookup yields CDR1 SSHAT and CDR2 FNYEAQ (reference sequence). The length of the CDR3 is 16 residues. Here the CDR3 DNA reads TGTGCTAGCAGCTTAGGAGGGACAGGGGGGGGAGAGACCCAGTACTTC. This encodes CASSLGGTGGGETQYF.

In this sample, this clonotype turned up once. Being one base from a much bigger clone, this may be a read error. The J gene is TRBJ2-1, the V gene TRBV4-2; 12 nucleotides line up with TRBD2. The CDR3 is 15 amino acids. CDR1 and CDR2 from the germline V gene are LGHNA and YNFKEQ. The DNA of the CDR3 is TGTGGCAGCAGATTACTAGCGGGGGGCGTTAATGAGCAGTTCTTC. Residues: CGSRLLAGGVNEQFF.

This clonotype was counted a few times. A much larger clone sits a single nucleotide away, making a read error possible. This sequence joins TRBV19 and TRBJ1-5, with a possible D match to TRBD1 (5 bases). The CDR3 covers 16 residues. CDR1 LNHDA and CDR2 SQIVND come from the germline V gene (reference sequence). In nucleotides, the CDR3 is TGTGCCGGTAGTAAAGCCCGGGACGGCGAGAATCAGCCCCAGCATTTT. It encodes CAGSKARDGENQPQHF.

This clonotype was seen ten or more times. V and J are TRBV25-1 and TRBJ1-5; D may be TRBD1 (5 bases). The CDR3 has 14 residues. CDR1 and CDR2 from the germline V gene are MGHDK and SYGVNS. V was pared by 3 bases and J by 7 bases, with 13 bases between. The CDR3 nucleotides read TGTGCCAGCAGTGATGACAGCTCTTGGCAGCCCCAGCATTTT. It translates to CASSDDSSWQPQHF.

The chain has TRBV30 and TRBJ1-1; D is unresolved. Trimming left V 3 bases short and J 5 bases short, with 10 bases between. Per germline, CDR1 GTSNPN and CDR2 SVGIG (reference sequence). The CDR3 covers 12 residues. The CDR3, as DNA: TGTGCCTGGAGCGGGTGGGTTACTGAAGCTTTCTTT. Translating it yields CAWSGWVTEAFF.

The rearrangement joins TRBV20-1 to TRBJ1-6; 7 bases match TRBD1. V shed 4 bases, J shed 2 bases, and the junction held 2 bases outside the gene matches. CDR3 length equals 14 residues. Germline V gene sequence: CDR1 DFQATT, CDR2 SNEGSKA (reference sequence). Written as DNA, the CDR3 is TGCAGTGCTACTGGACAGGCCTATAATTCACCCCTCCACTTT. Its translation: CSATGQAYNSPLHF.

On this clonotype: A much larger clone sits a single nucleotide away, making a read error possible. This chain connects TRBV7-3 to TRBJ2-2, with D tentatively TRBD1 (5 bases). V was cut by 3 bases and J by 5 bases, with 10 bases left in between. CDR3 length: 14 residues. CDR1 and CDR2 (germline): SGHTA, FQGTGA. CDR3 nucleotide sequence: TGTGCCAGCAGCTTCGACAGAAGTACCGGGGAGCTGTTTTTT. This encodes CASSFDRSTGELFF.

The genes are TRBV20-1 and TRBJ1-6; 9 bases map to TRBD1. The CDR3 length is 15 residues. The J segment lost 11 bases and the V segment lost 3 bases, leaving 11 bases of the junction unmatched. Germline CDR1 is DFQATT and CDR2 is SNEGSKA (reference sequence). For the CDR3, the DNA is TGCAGTGCTAGTAGGGGGACAGGGCTTCTTCCACCCCTCCACTTT. Residues: CSASRGTGLLPPLHF.

This clonotype is labeled as medium-sized (0.01 to 0.1%). J is TRBJ1-6 and V is TRBV9, with TRBD1 as a possible D gene (6 bases). V was clipped by 0 bases and J by 10 bases, with 14 bases between them. Looked up from germline, CDR1 is SGDLS and CDR2 is YYNGEE. The CDR3 length is 15 residues. CDR3 loop: CASSVAGGSGSPLHF. CDR3 nucleotide sequence: TGTGCCAGCAGCGTAGCTGGGGGCAGTGGGTCACCCCTCCACTTT.

The rearrangement uses TRBV19 and TRBJ1-1; D possibly corresponds to TRBD1 (5 bases). This CDR3 comprises 14 residues. Deletions cut 7 bases from V and 2 bases from J, with 14 bases between. Germline values: CDR1 LNHDA, CDR2 SQIVND (reference sequence). The CDR3 spells CASKNPTANTEAFF. CDR3 nucleotides: TGTGCCAGTAAAAACCCGACAGCCAACACTGAAGCTTTCTTT.

This clonotype was detected ten times or more. The chain links TRBV6-6 to TRBJ2-3, with D uncertain. Trimming left V 2 bases short and J 6 bases short, with 9 bases between. CDR1 is MNHNY and CDR2 is SVGAGI in the germline V gene (reference sequence). The CDR3 has 13 residues. CDR3: CASSYGRADTQYF. CDR3 nucleotide sequence: TGTGCCAGCAGTTACGGTCGGGCGGATACGCAGTATTTT.

A remark on this clonotype: Compared with germline, one end of the junction differs, possibly owing to a read error. V usage is TRBV9 and J usage is TRBJ1-5; 8 bases agree with TRBD1. Germline values: CDR1 SGDLS, CDR2 YYNGEE. The CDR3 contains 14 residues. Here the CDR3 reads CANSEGTGNQPQHF. The CDR3 DNA sequence: TGTGCCAACAGCGAGGGGACAGGCAATCAGCCCCAGCATTTC.

Ten or more counts support this clonotype. The CDR3 region is CASSLRVTTDTQYF. The CDR3 bases are TGTGCCAGCAGCTTAAGGGTGACCACAGATACGCAGTATTTT. The gene calls are TRBV7-3 and TRBJ2-3; D remains ambiguous. V was clipped by 1 base and J by 2 bases, with 7 bases between them. There are 14 residues in the CDR3. The germline V gene has CDR1 SGHTA and CDR2 FQGTGA.

This clonotype appeared once. The rearrangement joins TRBV11-2 to TRBJ2-7; weak D call: TRBD2 (6 bases). V gave up 11 bases and J gave up 2 bases, with 16 bases separating them. Looked up from germline, CDR1 is SGHAT and CDR2 is FQNNGV. The CDR3 spans 13 residues. The CDR3 spells CAGSWDFTYEQYF. CDR3 nucleotides: TGTGCCGGCTCCTGGGACTTCACCTACGAGCAGTACTTC.

The chain employs TRBV7-2 and TRBJ1-3; 8 bases agree with TRBD1. This CDR3 is built from 16 residues. J was trimmed by 4 bases and V by 6 bases; bases with no gene match: 11. Per germline, CDR1 SGHTA and CDR2 FQGNSA. The CDR3 protein is CASRRRQGLRGNTIYF. In DNA, the CDR3 is TGTGCCAGCAGGAGAAGACAGGGGCTACGCGGAAACACCATATATTTT.

The chain carries TRBV5-1 and TRBJ1-1; D may be TRBD1 (5 bases). The CDR3 runs to 14 residues. V dropped 0 bases and J dropped 5 bases, with 11 bases sitting between them. Germline V CDR1 and CDR2: SGHRS, YFSETQ. This CDR3 is CASSLGGTRTEAFF. CDR3 DNA sequence: TGCGCCAGCAGCTTGGGGGGGACTCGAACTGAAGCTTTCTTT.

Ten or more counts support this clonotype. V gene TRBV9 combines with J gene TRBJ1-5; 9 bases are a match to TRBD1. The CDR3 covers 15 residues. The V segment lost 3 bases and the J segment 5 bases; nucleotides outside the gene matches: 6. The germline gives CDR1 SGDLS, CDR2 YYNGEE. The CDR3 DNA reads TGTGCCAGCAGCGGGGGGACAGGGACCTATCAGCCCCAGCATTTT. Its protein is CASSGGTGTYQPQHF.

This clonotype was counted a single time. V is TRBV19 and J is TRBJ2-1; 7 bases match TRBD1. The V segment lost 10 bases and the J segment 8 bases; nucleotides outside the gene matches: 17. CDR3 length equals 15 residues. Germline V gene lookup returns CDR1 LNHDA and CDR2 SQIVND (reference sequence). The CDR3 reads CATRRPGQSKHEQFF. The CDR3 nucleotides read TGTGCCACCAGGCGGCCGGGACAGAGTAAGCATGAGCAGTTCTTC.

There are many counts of this clonotype. CDR3 DNA: TGCGCCAGCAGCCAAGTAGCTGGGTCAGGTCGGGCCAATGAGCAGTTCTTC. Translated: CASSQVAGSGRANEQFF. This chain uses TRBV4-1 with TRBJ2-1; no firm D call. V lost 1 base and J lost 6, with 19 bases in between. CDR3 size: 17 residues. The germline CDR1 and CDR2 sequences are MGHRA and YSYEKL.

This clonotype has ten or more counts. The V call is TRBV7-2, the J call TRBJ1-4, with 10 bases identical to TRBD1. CDR3 length: 15 residues. Germline-derived CDR1 and CDR2 are SGHTA and FQGNSA. Trimming cost V 5 bases and J 5 bases; bases outside gene matches: 5. CDR3 DNA sequence: TGTGCCAGCAGCAGCAGGACAGGGGGGAATGAAAAACTGTTTTTT. Its translation is CASSSRTGGNEKLFF.

This clonotype was counted many times. The V and J genes are TRBV11-1 and TRBJ1-2; TRBD1 might be the D (5 bases). The CDR3 totals 13 residues. V lost 5 bases and J lost 3, with 10 bases in between. Germline CDR1 reads SGHAT; CDR2 reads FQDESV (reference sequence). CDR3 nucleotide sequence: TGTGCCAGCAGCAAGCCGACAGACTATGGCTACACCTTC. This codes for CASSKPTDYGYTF.

There are many counts of this clonotype. At one end the junction does not follow the germline gene, possibly because of a read error. This sequence joins TRBV7-7 and TRBJ2-5, with TRBD1 matching 8 bases. The CDR3 totals 16 residues. From germline, CDR1 is SSHAT and CDR2 FNYEAQ (reference sequence). CDR3 nucleotide sequence: TGTGCTAGCAGCTTAGTGGGCACAGGGGGGTCGGAGACCCAGTACTTC. Protein sequence: CASSLVGTGGSETQYF.